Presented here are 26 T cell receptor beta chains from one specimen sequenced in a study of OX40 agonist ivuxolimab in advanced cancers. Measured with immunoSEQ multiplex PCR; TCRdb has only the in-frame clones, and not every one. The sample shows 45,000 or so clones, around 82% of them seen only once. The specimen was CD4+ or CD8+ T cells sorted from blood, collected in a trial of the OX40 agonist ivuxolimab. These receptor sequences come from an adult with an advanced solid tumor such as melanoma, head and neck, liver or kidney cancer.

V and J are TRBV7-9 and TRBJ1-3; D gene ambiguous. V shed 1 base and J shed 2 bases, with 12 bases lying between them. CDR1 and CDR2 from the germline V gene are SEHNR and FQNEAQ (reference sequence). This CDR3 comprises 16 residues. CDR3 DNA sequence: TGTGCCAGCAGCTTAGTTGGATCCCTTCCTGGAAACACCATATATTTT. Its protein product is CASSLVGSLPGNTIYF.

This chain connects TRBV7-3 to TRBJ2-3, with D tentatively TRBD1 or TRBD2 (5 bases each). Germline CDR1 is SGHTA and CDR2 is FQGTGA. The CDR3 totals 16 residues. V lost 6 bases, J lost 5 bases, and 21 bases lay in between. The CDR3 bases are TGTGCCAGCAGTCAAGCCAGAGCGAGGGACCAAGATACGCAGTATTTT. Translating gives CASSQARARDQDTQYF.

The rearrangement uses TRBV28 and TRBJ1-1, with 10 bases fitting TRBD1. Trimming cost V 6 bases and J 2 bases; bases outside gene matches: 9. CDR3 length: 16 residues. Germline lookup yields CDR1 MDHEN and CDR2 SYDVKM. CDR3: CASRNRDRGSNTEAFF. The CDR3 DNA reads TGTGCCAGCAGGAACCGGGACAGGGGCAGCAACACTGAAGCTTTCTTT.

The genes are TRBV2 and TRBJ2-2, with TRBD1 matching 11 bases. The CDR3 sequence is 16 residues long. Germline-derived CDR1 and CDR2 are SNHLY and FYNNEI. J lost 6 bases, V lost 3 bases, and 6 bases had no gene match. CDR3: CASSEIRTGGSGELFF. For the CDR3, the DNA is TGTGCCAGCAGTGAGATCCGGACAGGGGGCTCCGGGGAGCTGTTTTTT. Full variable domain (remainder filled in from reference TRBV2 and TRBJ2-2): EPEVTQTPSHQVTQMGQEVILRCVPISNHLYFYWYRQILGQKVEFLVSFYNNEISEKSEIFDDQFSVERPDGSNFTLKIRSTKLEDSAMYFCASSEIRTGGSGELFFGEGSRLTVL.

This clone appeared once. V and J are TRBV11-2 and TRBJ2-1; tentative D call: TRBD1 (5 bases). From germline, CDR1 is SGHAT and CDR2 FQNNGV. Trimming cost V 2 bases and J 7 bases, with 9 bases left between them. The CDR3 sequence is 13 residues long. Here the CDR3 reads CASSLSRDNEQFF. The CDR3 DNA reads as TGTGCCAGCAGCTTATCCAGGGATAATGAGCAGTTCTTC.

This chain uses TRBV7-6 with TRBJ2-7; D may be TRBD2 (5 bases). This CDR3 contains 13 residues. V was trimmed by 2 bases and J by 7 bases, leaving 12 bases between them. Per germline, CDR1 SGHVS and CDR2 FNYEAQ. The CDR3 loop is CASSLTDRGEQYF. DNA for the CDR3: TGTGCCAGCAGCTTAACTGACCGAGGGGAGCAGTACTTC.

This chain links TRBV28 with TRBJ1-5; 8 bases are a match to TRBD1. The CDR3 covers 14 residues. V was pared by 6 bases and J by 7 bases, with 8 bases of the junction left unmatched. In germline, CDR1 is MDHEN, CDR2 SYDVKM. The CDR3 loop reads CASSIDRGRQPQHF. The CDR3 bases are TGTGCCAGCAGCATCGACAGGGGTCGGCAGCCCCAGCATTTT.

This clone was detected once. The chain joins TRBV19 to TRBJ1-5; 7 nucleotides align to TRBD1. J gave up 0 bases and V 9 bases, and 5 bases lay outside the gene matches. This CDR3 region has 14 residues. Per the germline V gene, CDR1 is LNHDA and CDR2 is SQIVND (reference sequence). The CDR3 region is CASWDRNSNQPQHF. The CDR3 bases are TGTGCCAGCTGGGACAGAAATAGCAATCAGCCCCAGCATTTT.

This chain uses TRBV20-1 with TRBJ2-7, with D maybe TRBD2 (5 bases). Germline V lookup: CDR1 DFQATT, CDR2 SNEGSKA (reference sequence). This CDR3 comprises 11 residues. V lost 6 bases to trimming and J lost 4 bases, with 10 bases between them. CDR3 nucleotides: TGCAGTGCCCCGGGGAAATACGAGCAGTACTTC. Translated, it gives CSAPGKYEQYF.

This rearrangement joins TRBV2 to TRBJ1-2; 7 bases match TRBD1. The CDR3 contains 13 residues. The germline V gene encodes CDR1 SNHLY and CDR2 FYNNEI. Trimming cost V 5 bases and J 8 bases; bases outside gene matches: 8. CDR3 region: CASSRDSQGGYTF. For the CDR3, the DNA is TGTGCCAGCAGTCGGGACAGCCAAGGAGGCTACACCTTC. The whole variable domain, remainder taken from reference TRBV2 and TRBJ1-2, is EPEVTQTPSHQVTQMGQEVILRCVPISNHLYFYWYRQILGQKVEFLVSFYNNEISEKSEIFDDQFSVERPDGSNFTLKIRSTKLEDSAMYFCASSRDSQGGYTFGSGTRLTVV.

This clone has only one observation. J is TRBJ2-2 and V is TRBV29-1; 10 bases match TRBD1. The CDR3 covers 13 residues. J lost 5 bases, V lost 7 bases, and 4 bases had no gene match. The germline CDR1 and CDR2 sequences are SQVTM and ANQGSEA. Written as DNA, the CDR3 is TGCAGCGCTGACAGGGGGCGAACCGGGGAGCTGTTTTTT. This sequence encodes CSADRGRTGELFF.

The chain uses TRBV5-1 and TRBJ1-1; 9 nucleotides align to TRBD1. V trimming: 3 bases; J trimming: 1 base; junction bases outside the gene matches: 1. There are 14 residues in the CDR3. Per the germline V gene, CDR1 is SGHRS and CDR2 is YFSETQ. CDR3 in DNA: TGCGCCAGCAGCTCGGGACAGGGGAACACTGAAGCTTTCTTT. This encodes CASSSGQGNTEAFF.

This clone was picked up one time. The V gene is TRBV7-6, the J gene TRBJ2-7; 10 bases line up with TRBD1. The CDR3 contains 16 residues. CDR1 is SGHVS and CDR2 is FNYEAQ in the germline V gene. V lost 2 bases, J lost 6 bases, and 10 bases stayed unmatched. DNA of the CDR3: TGTGCCAGCAGCTTAAACCAGCGGACAGGGGGAGGCGAGCAGTACTTC. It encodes CASSLNQRTGGGEQYF.

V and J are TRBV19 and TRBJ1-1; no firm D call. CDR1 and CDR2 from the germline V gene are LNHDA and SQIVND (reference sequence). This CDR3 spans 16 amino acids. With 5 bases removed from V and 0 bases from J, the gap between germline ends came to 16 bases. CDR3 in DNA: TGTGCCAGTAGTCCCCGAGTTTACCCAGTGAACACTGAAGCTTTCTTT. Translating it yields CASSPRVYPVNTEAFF. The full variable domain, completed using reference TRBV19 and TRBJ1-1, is DGGITQSPKYLFRKEGQNVTLSCEQNLNHDAMYWYRQDPGQGLRLIYYSQIVNDFQKGDIAEGYSVSREKKESFPLTVTSAQKNPTAFYLCASSPRVYPVNTEAFFGQGTRLTVV.

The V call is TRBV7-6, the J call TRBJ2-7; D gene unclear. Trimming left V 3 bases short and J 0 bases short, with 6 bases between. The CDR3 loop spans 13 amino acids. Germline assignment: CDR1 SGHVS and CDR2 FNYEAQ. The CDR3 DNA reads TGTGCCAGCAGCTTGCGCGACTCCTACGAGCAGTACTTC. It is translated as CASSLRDSYEQYF.

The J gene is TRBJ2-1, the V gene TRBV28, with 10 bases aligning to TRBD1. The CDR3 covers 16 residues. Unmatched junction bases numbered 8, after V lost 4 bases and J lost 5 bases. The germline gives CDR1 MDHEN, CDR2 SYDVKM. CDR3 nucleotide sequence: TGTGCCAGCAGTTGGACAGGGGGAATGGTCGACAATGAGCAGTTCTTC. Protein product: CASSWTGGMVDNEQFF. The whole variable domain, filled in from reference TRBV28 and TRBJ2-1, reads DVKVTQSSRYLVKRTGEKVFLECVQDMDHENMFWYRQDPGLGLRLIYFSYDVKMKEKGDIPEGYSVSREKKERFSLILESASTNQTSMYLCASSWTGGMVDNEQFFGPGTRLTVL.

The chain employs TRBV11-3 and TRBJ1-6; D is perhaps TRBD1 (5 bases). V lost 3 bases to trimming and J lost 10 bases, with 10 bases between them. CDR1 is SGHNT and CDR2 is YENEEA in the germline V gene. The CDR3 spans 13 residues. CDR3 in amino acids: CASSLTEESPLHF. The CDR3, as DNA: TGTGCCAGCAGCTTGACAGAAGAATCACCCCTCCACTTT.

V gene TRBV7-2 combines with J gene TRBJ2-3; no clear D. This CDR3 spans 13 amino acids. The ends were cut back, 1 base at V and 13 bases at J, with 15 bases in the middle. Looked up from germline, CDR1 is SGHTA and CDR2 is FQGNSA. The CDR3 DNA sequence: TGTGCCAGCAGCTTAGGGTCTAGTAGACTGGAGTATTTT. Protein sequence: CASSLGSSRLEYF.

CDR3 nucleotides: TGCGCCAGCAGTCTGGCCGGGACAGTTCTCCTCTATGGCTACACCTTC. Translation: CASSLAGTVLLYGYTF. The J gene is TRBJ1-2, the V gene TRBV4-1, with 7 bases fitting TRBD1. The J segment lost 4 bases and the V segment lost 6 bases, leaving 14 bases of the junction unmatched. From germline, CDR1 is MGHRA and CDR2 YSYEKL. The CDR3 spans 16 residues.

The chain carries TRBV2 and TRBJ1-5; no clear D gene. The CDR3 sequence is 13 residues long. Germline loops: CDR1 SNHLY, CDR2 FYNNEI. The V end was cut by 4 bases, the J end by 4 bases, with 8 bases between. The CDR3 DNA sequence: TGTGCCAGCAGTGTGGACGGTAATCAGCCCCAGCATTTT. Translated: CASSVDGNQPQHF.

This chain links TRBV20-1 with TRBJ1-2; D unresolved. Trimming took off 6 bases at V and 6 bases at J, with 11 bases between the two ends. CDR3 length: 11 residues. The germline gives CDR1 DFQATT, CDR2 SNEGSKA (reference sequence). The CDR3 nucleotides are TGCAGTGCACCCGACACGCATGGCTACACCTTC. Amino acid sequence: CSAPDTHGYTF.

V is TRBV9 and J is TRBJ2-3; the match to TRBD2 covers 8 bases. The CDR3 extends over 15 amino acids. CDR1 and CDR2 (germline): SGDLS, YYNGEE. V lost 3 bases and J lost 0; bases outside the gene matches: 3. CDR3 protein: CASSATSDSTDTQYF. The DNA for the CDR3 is TGTGCCAGCAGCGCGACTAGCGACAGCACAGATACGCAGTATTTT.

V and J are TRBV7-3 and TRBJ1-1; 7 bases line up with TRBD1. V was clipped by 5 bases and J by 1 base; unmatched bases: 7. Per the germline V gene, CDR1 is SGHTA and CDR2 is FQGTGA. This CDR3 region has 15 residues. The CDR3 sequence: CASSLQGGRNTEAFF. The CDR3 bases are TGTGCCAGCAGCCTCCAGGGGGGGCGGAACACTGAAGCTTTCTTT.

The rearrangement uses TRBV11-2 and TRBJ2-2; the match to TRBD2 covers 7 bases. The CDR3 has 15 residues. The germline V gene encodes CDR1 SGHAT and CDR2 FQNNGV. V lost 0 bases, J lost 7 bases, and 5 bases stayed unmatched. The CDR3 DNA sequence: TGTGCCAGCAGCTTAGACCCCTGGGGGGGCGGGGAGCTGTTTTTT. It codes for CASSLDPWGGGELFF.

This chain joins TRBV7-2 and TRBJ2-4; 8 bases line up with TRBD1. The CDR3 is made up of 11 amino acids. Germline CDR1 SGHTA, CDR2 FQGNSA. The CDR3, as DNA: TGTGCTACAGGGGGGTTGAACATTCAGTACTTC. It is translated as CATGGLNIQYF.

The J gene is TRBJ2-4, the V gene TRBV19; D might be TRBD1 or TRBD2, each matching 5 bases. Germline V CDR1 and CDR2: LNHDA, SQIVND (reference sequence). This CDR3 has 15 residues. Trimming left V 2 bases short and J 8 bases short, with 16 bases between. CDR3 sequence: CASSISAGMGDIQYF. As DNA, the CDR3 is TGTGCCAGTAGTATATCGGCAGGCATGGGGGACATTCAGTACTTC.